The clone carrying this TCR beta chain was picked up a small number of times. The antigen is unknown. The data originate from a study of Graves' ophthalmopathy and Graves' hyperthyroidism. Study-wide results and limits: Detection in blood was also observed for most expanded thyroid clonotypes above 0.001 frequency.

Germline CDR1 MNHEY, CDR2 SVGAGI. This CDR3 is 12 amino acids long. The V gene lost 0 bases and the J gene lost 3 bases, with 3 bases spanning the gap. Ophthalmopathy donors were characterized by moderate-to-severe activity, CAS of at least 3, NOSPECS of at least 4, and duration under 3 months. The study excluded patients with other autoimmune diseases, uncontrolled infections, pregnancy or lactation. Clinicians diagnosed using symptoms, serum thyroxine, TRAb, thyroid ultrasound and orbital computed tomography. TCR beta CDR3 amplification used RNA transcripts. In the first round, RT-PCR was carried out with HTBI primers, and a multiplex PCR formed the second round. TCRdb ran MiXCR on the multiplex PCR reads and lists one entry per CDR3 protein. The sample has about 740,000 distinct CDR3 sequences, 35% to 50% seen once.

Sequencing was performed on peripheral blood. This TCR was recovered from an adult man with Graves' ophthalmopathy. The chain couples TRBV6-5 to TRBJ2-7; D gene uncertain. The CDR3 region is CASSYSDYEQYF. The DNA of the CDR3 is TGTGCCAGCAGTTACTCGGACTACGAGCAGTACTTC.